What follows are 17 T cell receptor beta chains derived from one specimen sequenced in a study of blood T cells in healthy people across ages. Through a sample-barcoded 5' primer and a J-beta primer mix, a second PCR was run for roughly 6 to 12 cycles. TCRdb used MiXCR to reprocess the 5' RACE reads, holding one entry per CDR3 protein. The data show roughly 1,000,000 distinct CDR3 sequences, approximately 25% seen once. The same data also went into a second study, on T cells of mothers and their children.

The sequenced sample was blood. These receptors originate from a girl aged 2 to 9 in good health.

This clonotype came up a few times. This chain joins TRBV7-3 and TRBJ2-3, with a weak D call TRBD2 (5 bases). V lost 6 bases and J lost 1, with 14 bases in between. From germline, CDR1 is SGHTA and CDR2 FQGTGA. The CDR3 spans 15 residues. Here the CDR3 reads CASRGSSLGTDTQYF. Written as DNA, the CDR3 is TGTGCCAGCAGGGGGAGCAGTCTTGGCACAGATACGCAGTATTTT.

This clonotype was picked up one time. The junction does not match germline at one end; this may be a read error. V gene TRBV11-1 combines with J gene TRBJ1-1; no clear D. CDR3 length: 11 residues. CDR1 and CDR2 from the germline V gene are SGHAT and FQDESV (reference sequence). CDR3 sequence: CASSPGPETFF. CDR3 bases: TGTGCCAGCAGCCCCGGACCTGAAACTTTCTTT.

The chain carries TRBV10-3 and TRBJ1-2, with 8 positions matching TRBD1. The V gene end was trimmed by 4 bases and the J gene end by 7 bases; junction bases not matched to a gene: 2. Germline V lookup: CDR1 ENHRY, CDR2 SYGVKD. The CDR3 spans 12 residues. In DNA form, the CDR3 reads TGTGCCATCAGTGGGACAGGGACTGGCTACACCTTC. As protein: CAISGTGTGYTF.

This clonotype was picked up a small number of times. The rearrangement uses TRBV7-3 and TRBJ2-1; possibly TRBD1 for D (6 bases). The length of the CDR3 is 15 residues. V was trimmed by 2 bases and J by 1 base, leaving 9 bases between them. CDR1 is SGHTA, CDR2 FQGTGA, per germline. The CDR3 region is CASSLEGTSYNEQFF. CDR3 sequence (DNA): TGTGCCAGCAGCTTAGAGGGGACATCCTACAATGAGCAGTTCTTC.

This chain uses TRBV28 with TRBJ1-5; D remains unclear. In germline, CDR1 is MDHEN, CDR2 SYDVKM. V was shortened by 7 bases and J by 4 bases, with 8 bases between the two germline ends. The CDR3 is 12 amino acids. The CDR3 loop is CASNDRNQPQHF. CDR3 coding DNA: TGTGCCAGCAACGACCGAAATCAGCCCCAGCATTTT.

This clonotype was recorded a few times. V and J are TRBV4-1 and TRBJ1-1, with a possible D match to TRBD1 (6 bases). Germline V lookup: CDR1 MGHRA, CDR2 YSYEKL. The CDR3 loop spans 13 amino acids. V was trimmed by 2 bases and J by 10 bases, leaving 14 bases between them. CDR3 in DNA: TGCGCCAGCAGCCAAACGGGGGCTGCGGGAGCTTTCTTT. Translation gives CASSQTGAAGAFF.

V gene TRBV5-1 combines with J gene TRBJ2-3; 8 nucleotides align to TRBD1. Germline loops: CDR1 SGHRS, CDR2 YFSETQ. The CDR3 contains 14 residues. V was clipped by 4 bases and J by 5 bases; unmatched bases: 6. As DNA, the CDR3 is TGCGCCAGCAGCACCGGACAGGGTAGAGATACGCAGTATTTT. Translation gives CASSTGQGRDTQYF. Complete variable domain (other parts from reference TRBV5-1 and TRBJ2-3): KAGVTQTPRYLIKTRGQQVTLSCSPISGHRSVSWYQQTPGQGLQFLFEYFSETQRNKGNFPGRFSGRQFSNSRSEMNVSTLELGDSALYLCASSTGQGRDTQYFGPGTRLTVL.

This clonotype was seen more than once but under ten times. The V and J genes are TRBV5-6 and TRBJ1-2; no clear D gene. V lost 3 bases and J lost 5, with 8 bases in between. The CDR3 has 12 amino acids. Germline V gene data show CDR1 as SGHDT and CDR2 as YYEEEE. CDR3 bases: TGTGCCAGCAGCTCTCCGGCTTATGGCTACACCTTC. Amino acid sequence: CASSSPAYGYTF.

CDR3 in DNA: TGTGCCAGCAGCCAAGTGATGGGGCGACTTGGCTACACCTTC. This codes for CASSQVMGRLGYTF. This chain connects TRBV3-1 to TRBJ1-2, with D perhaps TRBD1 (5 bases). The CDR3 sequence is 14 residues long. The V and J ends lost 1 base and 7 bases respectively, with 13 bases between them. Germline CDR1 and CDR2: LGHDT and YNNKEL (reference sequence).

This clonotype was observed a few times. The J gene is TRBJ1-4, the V gene TRBV27; D gene ambiguous. Germline V CDR1 and CDR2: MNHEY, SMNVEV (reference sequence). With 2 bases removed from V and 8 bases from J, the gap between germline ends came to 15 bases. The CDR3 spans 15 residues. CDR3 sequence: CASSLRGRAQEKLFF. The CDR3 DNA is TGTGCCAGCAGTTTACGTGGAAGGGCCCAGGAAAAACTGTTTTTT.

The chain combines TRBV7-9 with TRBJ2-5; TRBD2 agrees at 10 bases. The DNA end lines up better with TRBJ2-1; the J call may be wrong. This CDR3 has 16 residues. Germline V gene lookup returns CDR1 SEHNR and CDR2 FQNEAQ (reference sequence). CDR3 protein: CASSLTSGETYNEQFF. CDR3 in DNA: TGTGCCAGCAGCTTAACTAGCGGGGAAACCTACAATGAGCAGTTCTTC.

The chain couples TRBV7-9 to TRBJ2-5, with TRBD2 matching 8 bases. The J call is doubtful: the DNA matches TRBJ2-1 better. CDR3 length equals 16 residues. Germline assignment: CDR1 SEHNR and CDR2 FQNEAQ (reference sequence). The DNA for the CDR3 is TGTGCCAGCAGCTTAGTAGCCGGGACTAGCTACAATGAGCAGTTCTTC. It encodes CASSLVAGTSYNEQFF.

The chain recombines TRBV20-1 with TRBJ2-1, with 14 bases identical to TRBD2. J gave up 2 bases and V 5 bases, and 17 bases lay outside the gene matches. Germline values: CDR1 DFQATT, CDR2 SNEGSKA (reference sequence). This CDR3 has 20 residues. The CDR3 DNA is TGCAGTGCTTTCTGGTTGGGGACTAGCGGGAGTAGGGGGCCCTACAATGAGCAGTTCTTC. Protein product: CSAFWLGTSGSRGPYNEQFF.

This clonotype was seen a few times. This chain uses TRBV29-1 with TRBJ2-1; 7 bases align to TRBD1. The CDR3 has 13 amino acids. J gave up 4 bases and V 6 bases, and 6 bases lay outside the gene matches. CDR1 SQVTM and CDR2 ANQGSEA come from the germline V gene. The chain's CDR3 is CSVGTELYNEQFF. The CDR3 nucleotides are TGCAGCGTAGGGACAGAATTGTACAATGAGCAGTTCTTC.

This sequence joins TRBV12-3 or TRBV12-4 and TRBJ2-5; unclear D gene. The V and J ends lost 6 bases and 4 bases respectively, with 12 bases between them. The CDR3 is 13 residues long. CDR3 region: CASRSGSGETQYF. CDR3 nucleotide sequence: TGTGCCAGCAGATCGGGCAGTGGAGAGACCCAGTACTTC.

This clonotype appeared a few times. The chain has TRBV5-1 and TRBJ2-5; 8 bases agree with TRBD1. The DNA end favors TRBJ2-1, so the J call may be wrong. This CDR3 region has 15 residues. Germline V CDR1 and CDR2: SGHRS, YFSETQ. The CDR3 loop reads CASSLAAGGKNEQFF. The CDR3 bases are TGCGCCAGCAGCTTGGCGGCAGGGGGCAAGAATGAGCAGTTCTTC.

The chain couples TRBV5-1 to TRBJ2-7; tentative D call: TRBD2 (6 bases). Germline CDR1 is SGHRS and CDR2 is YFSETQ. This CDR3 has 13 residues. The ends were cut back, 6 bases at V and 6 bases at J, with 16 bases in the middle. CDR3 DNA sequence: TGCGCCAGCAAAGGGGACTTTGCCAGCGAGCAGTACTTC. It codes for CASKGDFASEQYF.